These T cell receptor beta chains were read from a single sample in a study of preoperative IRX-2 immunotherapy in early breast cancer. Sequenced by immunoSEQ multiplex PCR; TCRdb stores in-frame clones only, minus some. The data contain around 6,000 clones, around 70% of them singletons. The starting material was tumor tissue, obtained before IRX-2 immunotherapy. The source is a human donor with breast cancer. CDR3s include the opening cysteine and the closing phenylalanine or tryptophan. Fields, in order: V gene, J gene, clone size, D gene, CDR3 protein, CDR3 DNA. A D gene is named only where the DNA matches it firmly. For some rows the clone size is stated as once, few or many, or as a class when expanded; others skip it.

TRBV28,TRBJ2-7,NA,NA,CASSSTGTLVGEQYF,TGTGCCAGCAGTTCCACCGGGACACTGGTGGGCGAGCAGTACTTC
TRBV6-8,TRBJ1-2,NA,TRBD1,CASRIMTGRYGYTF,TGTGCCAGCAGAATCATGACAGGGCGATATGGCTACACCTTC
TRBV16,TRBJ1-6,NA,NA,CASGGFENSPLHF,TGTGCCAGCGGGGGGTTCGAAAATTCACCCCTCCACTTT
TRBV18,TRBJ2-7,NA,NA,CASSPSPNGYEQYF,TGTGCCAGCTCACCCTCCCCGAATGGCTACGAGCAGTACTTC
TRBV6-8,TRBJ1-1,few,NA,CASSSSQLNTEAFF,TGTGCCAGCAGTTCTTCACAGTTGAACACTGAAGCTTTCTTT
TRBV19,TRBJ1-5,few,NA,CASSMPLGAGQYSNQPQHF,TGTGCCAGTAGTATGCCCCTCGGGGCAGGGCAATATAGCAATCAGCCCCAGCATTTT
TRBV6-7,TRBJ1-3,NA,NA,CASSYRPFRGRFGNTIYF,TGTGCCAGCAGTTACCGTCCTTTTCGGGGGCGTTTTGGAAACACCATATATTTT
TRBV23-1,TRBJ1-5,NA,TRBD1,CASSQDGVQGIQPQHF,TGCGCCAGCAGCCAAGATGGGGTACAGGGGATCCAGCCCCAGCATTTT
TRBV7-1,TRBJ1-4,large,NA,CASSSSQGEKLFF,TGTGCCAGCAGCTCCTCCCAAGGGGAAAAACTGTTTTTT
TRBV19,TRBJ1-2,NA,NA,CASSQANYGYTF,TGTGCCAGTAGTCAGGCTAACTATGGCTACACCTTC
TRBV28,TRBJ1-4,NA,NA,CASSYGPINRGEKLFF,TGTGCCAGCAGTTATGGGCCCATCAATAGGGGCGAAAAACTGTTTTTT
TRBV18,TRBJ2-7,NA,NA,CASSPGMGNEQYF,TGTGCCAGCTCACCGGGTATGGGAAACGAGCAGTACTTC
TRBV30,TRBJ1-6,NA,NA,CAWRRGSSPLHF,TGTGCCTGGAGGAGGGGCTCTTCACCCCTCCACTTT
TRBV28,TRBJ2-1,NA,NA,CASSSPGELVYNEQFF,TGTGCCAGCAGTTCACCGGGGGAGCTAGTCTACAATGAGCAGTTCTTC
TRBV6-8,TRBJ2-5,few,TRBD2,CASSYSTSGVQETQYF,TGTGCCAGCAGTTACTCGACTAGCGGGGTTCAAGAGACCCAGTACTTC
TRBV5-1,TRBJ2-4,NA,TRBD1,CASSMGDREYIQYF,TGCGCCAGCAGTATGGGGGACAGGGAGTACATTCAGTACTTC
TRBV18,TRBJ1-1,few,NA,CASSPLKGDEAFF,TGTGCCAGCTCACCACTTAAAGGGGATGAAGCTTTCTTT
TRBV28,TRBJ1-2,NA,TRBD1,CASSSPHPRQGAPKGYGYTF,TGTGCCAGCAGTTCACCCCACCCCCGACAGGGGGCCCCAAAGGGCTATGGCTACACCTTC
TRBV10-2,TRBJ1-2,NA,TRBD1,CASTTVWDRALGGNGYTF,TGCGCCAGCACCACCGTTTGGGACAGGGCCCTTGGAGGGAATGGCTACACCTTC
TRBV6-8,TRBJ2-7,NA,NA,CASTEGGGRYEQYF,TGTGCCAGCACCGAAGGGGGAGGACGCTACGAGCAGTACTTC
TRBV19,TRBJ2-7,NA,NA,CAGRGSYEQYF,TGTGCCGGGCGGGGTTCCTACGAGCAGTACTTC
TRBV19,TRBJ1-2,NA,NA,CASSGPGEGYYGYTF,TGTGCCAGTAGTGGTCCGGGGGAGGGGTACTATGGCTACACCTTC
TRBV19,TRBJ1-3,NA,NA,CASSRGEPGNTIYF,TGTGCCAGTAGTAGGGGGGAACCTGGAAACACCATATATTTT